A single T cell receptor beta chain is shown here with its context. The germline V and J ends were trimmed by 3 bases and 5 bases, with 7 bases remaining between them. The CDR3 is made up of 12 amino acids. The V gene's germline CDR1 is KGHSH and CDR2 LQKENI. Peripheral blood, roughly 9.3 milliliters per donor, was collected. Every sample yielded at least 7 million isolated PBMCs. RNA extraction gave at least 5.5 micrograms of total RNA per sample. The source of the sample is a study of blood T cells in healthy people across ages. Study-level information: Template-switching capture recovered about one barcoded beta molecule per two T cells.

Combining a sample-barcoded 5' primer with a J-beta primer mix, a second PCR ran for roughly 7 to 12 cycles. From the 5' RACE reads, TCRdb called clonotypes with MiXCR, one entry per CDR3 protein. The sample has hundreds of thousands of distinct CDR3 sequences, roughly three fifths seen once. V gene TRBV18 combines with J gene TRBJ1-2; no clear D. The sample consisted of blood. The receptor comes from a man between 35 and 55 years old in good health. This CDR3 is CASSPQAYGYTF. Here the CDR3 DNA reads TGTGCCAGCTCACCCCAGGCTTATGGCTACACCTTC. The complete variable domain, with remaining parts taken from reference TRBV18 and TRBJ1-2, reads NAGVMQNPRHLVRRRGQEARLRCSPMKGHSHVYWYRQLPEEGLKFMVYLQKENIIDESGMPKERFSAEFPKEGPSILRIQQVVRGDSAAYFCASSPQAYGYTFGSGTRLTVV.